One and the same sample provided the 17 T cell receptor beta chains below, sequenced in a study of blood T cell repertoires in COVID-19. Assay: immunoSEQ multiplex PCR; the TCRdb copy retains only in-frame clones and omits some. The data show 250,000 to 300,000 clones, less than 85% seen once. Sequences were obtained from peripheral blood. The receptors were sampled from a man between 60 and 75 years old who had recovered from COVID-19.

The genes are TRBV30 and TRBJ2-5, with a tentative D call TRBD2 (6 bases). Germline-derived CDR1 and CDR2 are GTSNPN and SVGIG (reference sequence). Trimming stripped 0 bases from V and 5 bases from J, with 16 bases between. CDR3 size: 15 residues. The CDR3 here is CAWSVALGGGETQYF. The CDR3 bases are TGTGCCTGGAGTGTCGCTCTCGGGGGTGGCGAGACCCAGTACTTC. The full variable domain, in which reference TRBV30 and TRBJ2-5 provide the parts outside the CDR3, is SQTIHQWPATLVQPVGSPLSLECTVEGTSNPNLYWYRQAAGRGLQLLFYSVGIGQISSEVPQNLSASRPQDRQFILSSKKLLLSDSGFYLCAWSVALGGGETQYFGPGTRLLVL.

V is TRBV15 and J is TRBJ2-7, with 9 bases matching TRBD2. CDR1 is LNHNV, CDR2 YYDKDF, per germline (reference sequence). Trimming cost V 0 bases and J 0 bases; bases outside gene matches: 12. The CDR3 spans 19 residues. CDR3 nucleotide sequence: TGTGCCACCAGCAGAGATCTTATATCGGCGGGAGGGTCCTCCTACGAGCAGTACTTC. This sequence encodes CATSRDLISAGGSSYEQYF.

This chain uses TRBV18 with TRBJ2-5; 8 positions agree with TRBD2. Germline V lookup: CDR1 KGHSH, CDR2 LQKENI. The CDR3 is made up of 17 amino acids. The ends lost 0 bases at V and 2 bases at J; junction bases unmatched: 8. This CDR3 reads CASSPPKGGGPQETQYF. CDR3 coding DNA: TGTGCCAGCTCACCACCGAAGGGCGGGGGGCCACAAGAGACCCAGTACTTC.

This chain uses TRBV7-3 with TRBJ2-3; 7 bases align to TRBD2. With 5 bases clipped from V and 6 bases from J, the junction kept 8 bases outside the gene matches. This CDR3 is built from 14 residues. CDR1 is SGHTA, CDR2 FQGTGA, per germline. CDR3 sequence reads: CASSQLTSSDTQYF. CDR3 bases: TGTGCCAGCAGCCAGTTGACTAGCTCTGATACGCAGTATTTT.

The chain couples TRBV15 to TRBJ2-1; 15 nucleotides agree with TRBD2. The V and J ends lost 0 bases and 10 bases, in that order; junction bases with no gene match: 4. The CDR3 consists of 16 residues. CDR1 and CDR2 from the germline V gene are LNHNV and YYDKDF (reference sequence). For the CDR3, the DNA is TGTGCCACCAGCAGAGATACGGGACTAGCGGGAGGAGAGCAGTTCTTC. As protein: CATSRDTGLAGGEQFF.

The chain links TRBV20-1 to TRBJ1-5; 8 bases fit TRBD1. V gave up 3 bases and J gave up 3 bases; unmatched junction bases: 7. Germline CDR1 DFQATT, CDR2 SNEGSKA (reference sequence). This CDR3 is 15 amino acids long. The CDR3 DNA follows: TGCAGTGCTAGTTTAAGGGACAGGCCCAATCAGCCCCAGCATTTT. Translation gives CSASLRDRPNQPQHF.

This CDR3 is CASGLQVEETQYF. DNA of the CDR3: TGTGCTAGTGGCCTCCAGGTAGAAGAGACCCAGTACTTC. The J gene is TRBJ2-5, the V gene TRBV12-5, with D hard to call. Germline V CDR1 and CDR2: LGHNT, FRNRAP. Trimming took off 6 bases at V and 3 bases at J, with 11 bases between the two ends. This CDR3 has 13 amino acids.

The chain joins TRBV7-6 to TRBJ2-7; 10 positions agree with TRBD1. This CDR3 spans 15 amino acids. Germline-derived CDR1 and CDR2 are SGHVS and FNYEAQ. V lost 2 bases to trimming and J lost 2 bases; unmatched junction nucleotides: 3. The CDR3 reads CASSLLGTGAYEQYF. CDR3 coding DNA: TGTGCCAGCAGCTTATTAGGGACAGGGGCCTACGAGCAGTACTTC.

The V gene is TRBV19, the J gene TRBJ1-1; D call uncertain. This CDR3 region has 10 residues. V lost 8 bases, J lost 4 bases, and 5 bases lay in between. From germline, CDR1 is LNHDA and CDR2 SQIVND (reference sequence). The CDR3 DNA follows: TGTGCCAGTCGGGGCACTGAAGCTTTCTTT. Translating it yields CASRGTEAFF.

The rearrangement joins TRBV7-3 to TRBJ2-2, with D possibly TRBD1 on 6 matching bases. CDR3 length: 14 amino acids. The V gene's germline CDR1 is SGHTA and CDR2 FQGTGA. Trimming shortened V by 4 bases and J by 7 bases, and 13 bases separated the two germline ends. The CDR3 DNA reads as TGTGCCAGCAGCTCCAGGACAGTCGGCGGGGAGCTGTTTTTT. Its translation: CASSSRTVGGELFF.

The sample holds many counts of this clone. CDR3 in DNA: TGTGCCAGCAGCACCGACTCCCTTGCGCAGTATTTT. This codes for CASSTDSLAQYF. V is TRBV7-9 and J is TRBJ2-3; D uncertain. V was pared by 5 bases and J by 10 bases, with 13 bases between. The CDR3 has 12 amino acids. Germline V CDR1 and CDR2: SEHNR, FQNEAQ (reference sequence). Combining the CDR3 with reference TRBV7-9 and TRBJ2-3 gives the whole variable domain DTGVSQNPRHKITKRGQNVTFRCDPISEHNRLYWYRQTLGQGPEFLTYFQNEAQLEKSRLLSDRFSAERPKGSFSTLEIQRTEQGDSAMYLCASSTDSLAQYFGPGTRLTVL.

The chain links TRBV5-4 to TRBJ1-3; a possible D gene is TRBD1 (5 bases). Germline values: CDR1 SGHNT, CDR2 YYREEE (reference sequence). The CDR3 extends over 14 amino acids. Trimming took off 6 bases at V and 3 bases at J, with 13 bases between the two ends. The CDR3 region is CASTSPGGGNTIYF. In nucleotides, the CDR3 is TGTGCCAGCACCTCTCCCGGGGGTGGAAACACCATATATTTT. The entire variable domain, with the rest obtained from reference TRBV5-4 and TRBJ1-3, is as follows: ETGVTQSPTHLIKTRGQQVTLRCSSQSGHNTVSWYQQALGQGPQFIFQYYREEENGRGNFPPRFSGLQFPNYSSELNVNALELDDSALYLCASTSPGGGNTIYFGEGSWLTVV.

The rearrangement joins TRBV20-1 to TRBJ2-7; TRBD2 is a possible D gene (6 bases). The ends were cut back, 3 bases at V and 6 bases at J, with 9 bases in the middle. Germline V gene data show CDR1 as DFQATT and CDR2 as SNEGSKA (reference sequence). The CDR3 totals 11 residues. The CDR3, as DNA: TGCAGTGCTAGTCACGGGAGCGAGCAGTACTTC. Its translation: CSASHGSEQYF.

The V gene is TRBV6-5, the J gene TRBJ1-2, with 7 bases matching TRBD1. This CDR3 is built from 15 residues. The germline V gene has CDR1 MNHEY and CDR2 SVGAGI. Trimming at V came to 0 bases and at J to 8 bases, leaving 9 bases not matched to a gene. The CDR3 DNA reads as TGTGCCAGCAGTTACTCACAGGGGAGTCTAGAAGGCTACACCTTC. Protein: CASSYSQGSLEGYTF.

V gene TRBV7-8 combines with J gene TRBJ2-3; no reliable D call. Looked up from germline, CDR1 is SGHVS and CDR2 is FQNEAQ. The CDR3 runs 17 residues. The V end was cut by 2 bases, the J end by 4 bases, with 19 bases between. The CDR3 DNA follows: TGTGCCAGCAGCTTAAGACTTGGAATTCTAGAGGCAGATACGCAGTATTTT. Residues: CASSLRLGILEADTQYF.

The rearrangement links TRBV5-8 to TRBJ2-5; D might be TRBD1 (5 bases). V shed 4 bases and J shed 1 base, with 17 bases lying between them. CDR3 length: 16 residues. Germline V gene lookup returns CDR1 SGHTS and CDR2 YDEGEE. The CDR3 here is CASSPGQGPSQETQYF. The CDR3 DNA is TGTGCCAGCAGCCCAGGCCAGGGTCCGTCCCAAGAGACCCAGTACTTC.

This clone was observed a single time. This rearrangement joins TRBV6-5 to TRBJ2-7; 10 positions agree with TRBD1. J was trimmed by 3 bases and V by 6 bases; bases with no gene match: 2. CDR1 and CDR2 (germline): MNHEY, SVGAGI. The CDR3 is 13 amino acids. This chain's CDR3 is CASRTGGYYEQYF. The DNA for the CDR3 is TGTGCCAGCAGGACAGGGGGCTACTACGAGCAGTACTTC.